The clone carrying this T cell receptor beta chain was observed a few times. The antigen is unknown. Molecules of cDNA were individually given unique molecular identifiers that were attached to them. TCRdb ran MiXCR on the 5' RACE reads and lists one entry per CDR3 protein. The data show approximately 66,000 distinct CDR3 sequences, roughly 13% seen once. This sample stems from a study of early T cells in non-severe SARS-CoV-2 infection. Overall study: Bulk RNA taken from unsorted whole blood was sequenced, leaving chains unpaired.

Study-level results: Sequences matched to VDJdb favored anti-spike CD8 responses, while private and CD4 specificities were missed.

The CDR3 is made up of 13 amino acids. The V gene lost 3 bases and the J gene lost 3 bases, with 9 bases spanning the gap. Per germline, CDR1 DFQATT and CDR2 SNEGSKA (reference sequence). Sequencing was carried out using whole blood. The receptor was derived from an adult who was a healthcare worker with PCR-confirmed SARS-CoV-2 infection or an uninfected control (not recorded which). The rearrangement links TRBV20-1 to TRBJ1-5; D ambiguous. CDR3 bases: TGCAGTGCTAGCTTAGGGCTCAATCAGCCCCAGCATTTT. Protein: CSASLGLNQPQHF.